Shown below are 32 T cell receptor beta chains from a single sample sequenced in a study of blood T cell repertoires in COVID-19. Clones were sequenced by immunoSEQ multiplex PCR, and TCRdb holds only the in-frame ones, with some missing. The sample includes hundreds of thousands of clones, approximately 85% of them seen just once. Material: PBMCs or T cells enriched from blood (not recorded which). These receptors all come from a woman aged 50 to 60 who had recovered from COVID-19.

The chain combines TRBV19 with TRBJ1-1, with unresolved D. This CDR3 spans 14 amino acids. Trimming took off 5 bases at V and 5 bases at J, with 15 bases between the two ends. Per germline, CDR1 LNHDA and CDR2 SQIVND (reference sequence). Written as DNA, the CDR3 is TGTGCCAGTAGTCACGGGGATTCGGGGACTGAAGCTTTCTTT. Translation gives CASSHGDSGTEAFF.

The rearrangement links TRBV28 to TRBJ2-3, with TRBD2 matching over 9 bases. With 1 base clipped from V and 2 bases from J, the junction kept 7 bases outside the gene matches. The CDR3 is made up of 17 amino acids. Looked up from germline, CDR1 is MDHEN and CDR2 is SYDVKM. CDR3 sequence reads: CASSLLGGRVTTDTQYF. CDR3 in DNA: TGTGCCAGCAGTTTATTAGGCGGGAGGGTTACCACAGATACGCAGTATTTT.

The chain employs TRBV19 and TRBJ2-3; D gene ambiguous. Germline CDR1 is LNHDA and CDR2 is SQIVND (reference sequence). The CDR3 has 15 amino acids. The germline V and J ends were trimmed by 6 bases and 4 bases, with 17 bases remaining between them. This CDR3 is CASRPATHAADTQYF. The CDR3 coding sequence is TGTGCCAGTAGACCAGCGACCCACGCGGCAGATACGCAGTATTTT.

This rearrangement joins TRBV7-2 to TRBJ1-2; tentatively, D is TRBD1 (5 bases). CDR1 and CDR2 from the germline V gene are SGHTA and FQGNSA. V lost 4 bases, J lost 2 bases, and 14 bases lay in between. This CDR3 comprises 15 residues. The CDR3 sequence is CASSWAAGPNYGYTF. CDR3 sequence (DNA): TGTGCCAGCAGCTGGGCGGCAGGGCCAAACTATGGCTACACCTTC.

The chain combines TRBV11-2 with TRBJ2-1; 7 bases agree with TRBD2. The V segment lost 5 bases and the J segment 7 bases; nucleotides outside the gene matches: 8. CDR1 SGHAT and CDR2 FQNNGV come from the germline V gene. The CDR3 has 14 amino acids. This CDR3 is CASSNTSVGNEQFF. Here the CDR3 DNA reads TGTGCCAGCAGCAATACTAGCGTGGGGAATGAGCAGTTCTTC.

This chain uses TRBV4-2 with TRBJ2-1, with TRBD2 matching 9 bases. The germline CDR1 and CDR2 sequences are LGHNA and YNFKEQ. The V segment lost 0 bases and the J segment 8 bases; nucleotides outside the gene matches: 8. The CDR3 loop spans 16 amino acids. CDR3 amino acids: CASSQDWLAGLDEQFF. Here the CDR3 DNA reads TGTGCCAGCAGCCAAGATTGGCTAGCGGGACTCGATGAGCAGTTCTTC.

The chain is built from TRBV19 and TRBJ2-1; D is perhaps TRBD2 (5 bases). The CDR3 extends over 16 amino acids. Germline lookup yields CDR1 LNHDA and CDR2 SQIVND (reference sequence). V lost 3 bases and J 9 bases, leaving 21 bases between the germline ends. CDR3 residues: CASSIPIQRRSVEQFF. The CDR3 nucleotides are TGTGCCAGTAGTATCCCCATACAGCGGAGGAGCGTTGAGCAGTTCTTC.

The V and J genes are TRBV30 and TRBJ1-4; D is ambiguous. The germline V and J ends were trimmed by 1 base and 11 bases, with 14 bases remaining between them. CDR3 size: 13 residues. CDR1 and CDR2 (germline): GTSNPN, SVGIG (reference sequence). CDR3 DNA: TGTGCCTGGAGTGGGACCGGGATCGGGAAACTGTTTTTT. Its protein product is CAWSGTGIGKLFF. Supplemented by reference TRBV30 and TRBJ1-4, the full variable domain reads SQTIHQWPATLVQPVGSPLSLECTVEGTSNPNLYWYRQAAGRGLQLLFYSVGIGQISSEVPQNLSASRPQDRQFILSSKKLLLSDSGFYLCAWSGTGIGKLFFGSGTQLSVL.

The chain employs TRBV30 and TRBJ1-4; possible D gene TRBD1, 5 bases. The CDR3 has 17 residues. The V gene's germline CDR1 is GTSNPN and CDR2 SVGIG (reference sequence). Trimming cost V 2 bases and J 0 bases, with 16 bases left between them. CDR3 residues: CAWSRGGGLATNEKLFF. The CDR3 DNA is TGTGCCTGGAGTCGGGGCGGGGGTCTTGCAACTAATGAAAAACTGTTTTTT. Combining the CDR3 with reference TRBV30 and TRBJ1-4 gives the whole variable domain SQTIHQWPATLVQPVGSPLSLECTVEGTSNPNLYWYRQAAGRGLQLLFYSVGIGQISSEVPQNLSASRPQDRQFILSSKKLLLSDSGFYLCAWSRGGGLATNEKLFFGSGTQLSVL.

The chain links TRBV7-9 to TRBJ2-2, with D perhaps matching TRBD1 (5 bases). The CDR3 loop spans 14 amino acids. Between the trimmed V and J ends, which lost 0 bases and 5 bases, there was a span of 7 bases. Looked up from germline, CDR1 is SEHNR and CDR2 is FQNEAQ (reference sequence). The CDR3 sequence is CASSLAQVTGELFF. The CDR3 DNA reads TGTGCCAGCAGCTTAGCACAGGTTACCGGGGAGCTGTTTTTT.

This chain connects TRBV15 to TRBJ1-2; no definite D call. Trimming cost V 0 bases and J 4 bases, with 9 bases left between them. This CDR3 has 14 amino acids. CDR1 is LNHNV, CDR2 YYDKDF, per germline (reference sequence). The CDR3 sequence is CATSRDRASYGYTF. CDR3 nucleotide sequence: TGTGCCACCAGCAGAGATCGAGCATCCTATGGCTACACCTTC.

The chain is built from TRBV11-2 and TRBJ2-7, with 7 positions matching TRBD1. Germline V gene lookup returns CDR1 SGHAT and CDR2 FQNNGV. The length of the CDR3 is 14 residues. V gave up 5 bases and J gave up 1 base; unmatched junction bases: 5. CDR3: CASSLTGLSYEQYF. The CDR3 DNA sequence: TGTGCCAGCAGCCTGACAGGGCTTTCCTACGAGCAGTACTTC.

This clone was observed a handful of times. The V call is TRBV10-1, the J call TRBJ1-6; 10 bases are a match to TRBD1. The CDR3 runs to 14 residues. Germline-derived CDR1 and CDR2 are WNHNN and SYGVQD (reference sequence). V trimming: 8 bases; J trimming: 7 bases; junction bases outside the gene matches: 5. The CDR3, as DNA: TGCGCCAGCCAGGGACAGGGGAACAATTCACCCCTCCACTTT. Translation: CASQGQGNNSPLHF.

This chain joins TRBV5-6 and TRBJ2-5, with a tentative D call TRBD2 (6 bases). This CDR3 has 14 residues. In germline, CDR1 is SGHDT, CDR2 YYEEEE. V gave up 4 bases and J gave up 2 bases, with 12 bases separating them. CDR3 sequence: CASSLGTSQETQYF. The CDR3 region has the DNA TGTGCCAGCAGCCTAGGGACTTCTCAAGAGACCCAGTACTTC.

The chain carries TRBV6-5 and TRBJ1-3; D might be TRBD1 (6 bases). V dropped 6 bases and J dropped 2 bases, with 14 bases sitting between them. Germline assignment: CDR1 MNHEY and CDR2 SVGAGI. There are 15 residues in the CDR3. CDR3: CASSYGQLPGNTIYF. In DNA form, the CDR3 reads TGTGCCAGCAGCTATGGACAGCTCCCTGGAAACACCATATATTTT.

This clone turned up a few times. The chain employs TRBV19 and TRBJ1-1; D remains unclear. With 6 bases removed from V and 3 bases from J, the gap between germline ends came to 11 bases. Germline CDR1 and CDR2: LNHDA and SQIVND (reference sequence). The CDR3 runs to 13 residues. The DNA of the CDR3 is TGTGCCAGTAGGACGATGGGCTACACTGAAGCTTTCTTT. Translated: CASRTMGYTEAFF.

The chain has TRBV24-1 and TRBJ2-2, with unresolved D. V shed 4 bases and J shed 2 bases, with 10 bases lying between them. The germline V gene encodes CDR1 KGHDR and CDR2 SFDVKD. The CDR3 extends over 15 amino acids. CDR3 nucleotide sequence: TGTGCCACCAGTGACCCCGACACCAACACCGGGGAGCTGTTTTTT. Its translation: CATSDPDTNTGELFF.

This sequence joins TRBV19 and TRBJ1-3; the D gene is possibly TRBD1 (6 bases). The V gene lost 9 bases and the J gene lost 2 bases, with 17 bases spanning the gap. In germline, CDR1 is LNHDA, CDR2 SQIVND (reference sequence). The CDR3 length is 15 residues. In DNA form, the CDR3 reads TGTGCCAGCGGGATCAGGGGAAGCGCTGGAAACACCATATATTTT. The encoded protein is CASGIRGSAGNTIYF.

This chain links TRBV28 with TRBJ1-1; D might be TRBD1 (6 bases). V was clipped by 7 bases and J by 7 bases, with 13 bases between them. Germline V gene sequence: CDR1 MDHEN, CDR2 SYDVKM. This CDR3 contains 12 residues. The CDR3 spells CASTFLQGEAFF. For the CDR3, the DNA is TGTGCCAGCACCTTTCTACAGGGTGAAGCTTTCTTT.

The chain carries TRBV3-1 (or the pseudogene TRBV3-2) and TRBJ1-6; D possibly corresponds to TRBD1 (5 bases). V was clipped by 4 bases and J by 9 bases, with 13 bases between them. The length of the CDR3 is 14 residues. Per the germline V gene, CDR1 is LGHDT and CDR2 is YNNKEL (reference sequence). As DNA, the CDR3 is TGTGCCAGCAGCCTAGTAGGGGCTCGTTCACCCCTCCACTTT. Its translation: CASSLVGARSPLHF.

The chain uses TRBV27 and TRBJ1-6; tentative D call: TRBD1 (6 bases). There are 16 residues in the CDR3. V was pared by 1 base and J by 6 bases, with 13 bases between. From germline, CDR1 is MNHEY and CDR2 SMNVEV (reference sequence). As DNA, the CDR3 is TGTGCCAGCAGTTTATACAGGGTAGGGGGTAATTCACCCCTCCACTTT. Amino acid sequence: CASSLYRVGGNSPLHF.

This chain joins TRBV7-8 and TRBJ2-7, with 10 bases identical to TRBD2. Germline CDR1 is SGHVS and CDR2 is FQNEAQ. The J segment lost 3 bases and the V segment lost 0 bases, leaving 8 bases of the junction unmatched. The length of the CDR3 is 17 residues. This CDR3 reads CASSLAGWLAGDYEQYF. The CDR3, as DNA: TGTGCCAGCAGCTTAGCGGGTTGGCTAGCGGGGGACTACGAGCAGTACTTC.

In nucleotides, the CDR3 is TGTGCCAGCAGAGGCGGGAGTGCGTACAATGAGCAGTTCTTC. Translating gives CASRGGSAYNEQFF. This chain joins TRBV6-5 and TRBJ2-1; 7 bases are shared with TRBD2. The CDR3 extends over 14 amino acids. In germline, CDR1 is MNHEY, CDR2 SVGAGI. V lost 6 bases to trimming and J lost 4 bases; unmatched junction nucleotides: 6.

The genes are TRBV9 and TRBJ2-1; unclear D gene. The ends were cut back, 1 base at V and 3 bases at J, with 8 bases in the middle. This CDR3 is built from 14 residues. Per the germline V gene, CDR1 is SGDLS and CDR2 is YYNGEE. In DNA form, the CDR3 reads TGTGCCAGCAGCGTATCAAGGAGCTACAATGAGCAGTTCTTC. As protein: CASSVSRSYNEQFF.

This sequence joins TRBV3-1 (or the pseudogene TRBV3-2) and TRBJ2-7; 10 bases fit TRBD1. The CDR3 consists of 16 residues. Per germline, CDR1 LGHDT and CDR2 YNNKEL (reference sequence). V shed 3 bases, J shed 7 bases, and the junction held 12 bases outside the gene matches. The chain's CDR3 is CASSHADRGGSVEQYF. The CDR3 nucleotides read TGTGCCAGCAGCCACGCGGACAGGGGGGGGTCCGTGGAGCAGTACTTC.

This clone showed up just a few times. Here the CDR3 reads CASSPGGQGARNEQFF. Here the CDR3 DNA reads TGTGCCAGCAGCCCGGGCGGTCAGGGGGCTAGGAATGAGCAGTTCTTC. This chain joins TRBV5-4 and TRBJ2-1, with TRBD1 matching 8 bases. Per the germline V gene, CDR1 is SGHNT and CDR2 is YYREEE (reference sequence). CDR3 size: 16 residues. V trimming: 4 bases; J trimming: 7 bases; junction bases outside the gene matches: 13.

The CDR3 loop is CASRKRQLNTEAFF. In nucleotides, the CDR3 is TGTGCCAGTAGAAAGAGACAGCTGAACACTGAAGCTTTCTTT. The chain has TRBV19 and TRBJ1-1; weak D call: TRBD1 (5 bases). This CDR3 spans 14 amino acids. V lost 6 bases and J lost 0, with 11 bases in between. In germline, CDR1 is LNHDA, CDR2 SQIVND (reference sequence).

The rearrangement uses TRBV5-1 and TRBJ2-7; TRBD1 matches at 7 bases. CDR3 length equals 14 residues. Germline V CDR1 and CDR2: SGHRS, YFSETQ. The V gene end was trimmed by 2 bases and the J gene end by 4 bases; junction bases not matched to a gene: 6. The CDR3 nucleotides are TGCGCCAGCAGCTTCTCCGGGACAGCATACGAGCAGTACTTC. As protein: CASSFSGTAYEQYF.

The rearrangement links TRBV9 to TRBJ1-3; D remains ambiguous. The CDR3 is 13 residues long. Trimming cost V 0 bases and J 7 bases, with 8 bases left between them. Germline CDR1 SGDLS, CDR2 YYNGEE. CDR3 DNA: TGTGCCAGCAGCGTAGACCCGCGGAACACCATATATTTT. Translation: CASSVDPRNTIYF.

The chain recombines TRBV4-1 with TRBJ1-3; D uncertain. Per the germline V gene, CDR1 is MGHRA and CDR2 is YSYEKL. The CDR3 is 15 amino acids. V lost 2 bases and J 0 bases, leaving 8 bases between the germline ends. The CDR3 DNA reads as TGCGCCAGCAGCCAAATTGGGAGCTCTGGAAACACCATATATTTT. The encoded protein is CASSQIGSSGNTIYF.

The gene calls are TRBV7-9 and TRBJ1-3, with D uncertain. The germline gives CDR1 SEHNR, CDR2 FQNEAQ (reference sequence). The CDR3 loop spans 12 amino acids. The germline V and J ends were trimmed by 5 bases and 3 bases, with 5 bases remaining between them. Written as DNA, the CDR3 is TGTGCCAGCAGCCCTAGTGGAAACACCATATATTTT. Translated, it gives CASSPSGNTIYF.

The J gene is TRBJ1-2, the V gene TRBV19, with D tentatively TRBD1 (6 bases). Trimming pared 1 base from V and 0 bases from J, leaving 12 bases between. Looked up from germline, CDR1 is LNHDA and CDR2 is SQIVND (reference sequence). This CDR3 has 16 residues. Written as DNA, the CDR3 is TGTGCCAGTAGTATAGTGGGGGGGGGCACTAACTATGGCTACACCTTC. It translates to CASSIVGGGTNYGYTF.